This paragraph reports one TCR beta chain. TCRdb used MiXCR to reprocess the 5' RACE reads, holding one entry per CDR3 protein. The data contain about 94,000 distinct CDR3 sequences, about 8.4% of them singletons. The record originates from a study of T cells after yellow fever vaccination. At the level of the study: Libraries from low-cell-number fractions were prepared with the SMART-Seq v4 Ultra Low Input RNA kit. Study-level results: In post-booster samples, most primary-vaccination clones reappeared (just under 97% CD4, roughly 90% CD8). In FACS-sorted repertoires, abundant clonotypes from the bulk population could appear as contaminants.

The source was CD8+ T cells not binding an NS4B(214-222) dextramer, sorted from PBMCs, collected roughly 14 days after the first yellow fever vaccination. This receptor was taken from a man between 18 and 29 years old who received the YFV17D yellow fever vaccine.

This CDR3 reads CASSLEFRYPLTPLHF. Here the CDR3 DNA reads TGTGCCAGCAGCTTAGAGTTTCGGTACCCACTTACACCCCTCCACTTT. The genes are TRBV7-2 and TRBJ1-6; D is undetermined. The CDR3 runs to 16 residues. Germline-derived CDR1 and CDR2 are SGHTA and FQGNSA. The V gene lost 1 base and the J gene lost 11 bases, with 18 bases spanning the gap.